This TCR beta chain was identified in a study of blood T cell repertoires in COVID-19. Individuals drawn from 24 US areas were roughly 18 to 95 years old. A single count supports this clone. Original processing notes: For nucleated cells, counts were estimated from reference gene primer amplification. Clones were sequenced by immunoSEQ multiplex PCR, and TCRdb holds only the in-frame ones, with some missing. That table furnishes V, J and clone size, whereas the DNA furnished D and trimming. The sample contains 150,000 to 200,000 clones, roughly 82% of which appear only once. The sequencing sample was made of PBMCs or T cells enriched from blood (not recorded which). The sequence derives from a man aged 50 to 60 who had recovered from COVID-19.

Here the CDR3 reads CASSSDRGKYTF. The CDR3 nucleotides are TGTGCCAGCAGTTCGGACAGGGGGAAGTACACCTTC. The gene calls are TRBV28 and TRBJ1-2; 10 positions agree with TRBD1. CDR1 and CDR2 from the germline V gene are MDHEN and SYDVKM. The junction had 4 bases not matched to a gene; V was cut back by 4 bases and J by 11 bases. This CDR3 spans 12 amino acids.